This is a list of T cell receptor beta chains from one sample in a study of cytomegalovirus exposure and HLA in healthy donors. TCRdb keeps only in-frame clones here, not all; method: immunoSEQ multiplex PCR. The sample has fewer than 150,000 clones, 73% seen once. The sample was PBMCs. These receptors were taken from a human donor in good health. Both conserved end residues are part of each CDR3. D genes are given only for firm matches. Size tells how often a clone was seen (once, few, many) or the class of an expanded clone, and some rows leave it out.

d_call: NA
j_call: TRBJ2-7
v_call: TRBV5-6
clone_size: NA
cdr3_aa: CASSLGGQPYEQYF
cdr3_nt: TGTGCCAGCAGCTTGGGCGGTCAGCCCTACGAGCAGTACTTC

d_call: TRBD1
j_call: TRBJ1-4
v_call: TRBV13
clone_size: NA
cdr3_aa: CASSFGDRGAGEKLFF
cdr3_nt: TGTGCCAGCAGCTTTGGGGACAGGGGCGCTGGGGAAAAACTGTTTTTT

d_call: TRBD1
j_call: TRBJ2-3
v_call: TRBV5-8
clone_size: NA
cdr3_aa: CASSLLGGTGGTDTQYF
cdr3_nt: TGTGCCAGCAGCTTGTTGGGGGGGACAGGGGGTACAGATACGCAGTATTTT

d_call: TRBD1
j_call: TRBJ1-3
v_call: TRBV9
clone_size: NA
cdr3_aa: CASSVTTGLGNTIYF
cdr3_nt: TGTGCCAGCAGCGTTACGACAGGGCTAGGAAACACCATATATTTT

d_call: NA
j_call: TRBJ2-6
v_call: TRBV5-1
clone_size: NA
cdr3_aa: CASTISGANVLTF
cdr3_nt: TGCGCCAGCACCATTTCTGGGGCCAACGTCCTGACTTTC

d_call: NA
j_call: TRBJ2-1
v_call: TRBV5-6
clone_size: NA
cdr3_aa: CASSAPGARDEQFF
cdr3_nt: TGTGCCAGCAGCGCACCTGGGGCGAGAGATGAGCAGTTCTTC

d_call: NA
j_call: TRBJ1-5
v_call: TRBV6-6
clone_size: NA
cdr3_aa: CASSSGTRRNQPQHF
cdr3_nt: TGTGCCAGCAGCTCCGGGACACGACGCAATCAGCCCCAGCATTTT

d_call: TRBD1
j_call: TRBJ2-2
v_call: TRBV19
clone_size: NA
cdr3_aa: CASSTTDRVFAGELFF
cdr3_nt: TGTGCCAGTAGCACCACGGACAGGGTATTTGCCGGGGAGCTGTTTTTT

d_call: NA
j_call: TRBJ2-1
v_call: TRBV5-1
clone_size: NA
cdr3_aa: CASSVEGGAAYNEQFF
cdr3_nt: TGCGCCAGCAGCGTTGAAGGGGGGGCCGCCTACAATGAGCAGTTCTTC

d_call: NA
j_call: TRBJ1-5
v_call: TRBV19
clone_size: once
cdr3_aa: CASSIGGSQPQHF
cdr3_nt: TGTGCCAGTAGTATCGGTGGTTCACAGCCCCAGCATTTT

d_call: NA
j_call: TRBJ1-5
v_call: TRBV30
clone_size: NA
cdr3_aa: CAWSWVAGFSLSNQPQHF
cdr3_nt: TGTGCCTGGAGTTGGGTGGCAGGCTTCTCCCTAAGCAATCAGCCCCAGCATTTT

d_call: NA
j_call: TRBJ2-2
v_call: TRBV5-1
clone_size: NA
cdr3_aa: CASRYGGQGTGELFF
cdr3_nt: TGCGCCAGCAGATACGGGGGGCAGGGCACCGGGGAGCTGTTTTTT

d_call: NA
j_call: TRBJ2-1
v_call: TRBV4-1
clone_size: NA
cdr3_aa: CASSQDGTSSYNEQFF
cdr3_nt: TGCGCCAGCAGCCAAGATGGGACAAGCTCCTACAATGAGCAGTTCTTC

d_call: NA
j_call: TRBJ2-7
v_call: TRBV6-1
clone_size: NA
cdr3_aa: CASSEGAPGTFHEQYF
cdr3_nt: TGTGCCAGCAGTGAAGGGGCCCCCGGGACATTCCACGAGCAGTACTTC

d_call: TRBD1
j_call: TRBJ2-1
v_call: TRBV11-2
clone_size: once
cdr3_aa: CASSETRTGGYNEQFF
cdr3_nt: TGTGCCAGCAGCGAGACCCGGACAGGGGGGTACAATGAGCAGTTCTTC

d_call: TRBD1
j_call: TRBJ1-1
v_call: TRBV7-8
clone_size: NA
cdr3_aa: CASSAGQANTEAFF
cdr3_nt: TGTGCCAGCAGCGCGGGACAGGCGAACACTGAAGCTTTCTTT

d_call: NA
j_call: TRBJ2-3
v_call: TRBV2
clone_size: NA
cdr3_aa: CASSEFGRDTDTQYF
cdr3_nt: TGTGCCAGCAGTGAGTTTGGGAGAGACACAGATACGCAGTATTTT

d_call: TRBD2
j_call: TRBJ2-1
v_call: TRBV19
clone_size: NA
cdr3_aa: CASSIEEGGPGEQFF
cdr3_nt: TGTGCCAGTAGTATAGAGGAGGGAGGGCCGGGGGAGCAGTTCTTC

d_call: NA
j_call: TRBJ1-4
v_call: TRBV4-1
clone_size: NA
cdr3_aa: CASQRTVELGKLFF
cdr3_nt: TGCGCCAGCCAAAGGACAGTGGAACTCGGAAAACTGTTTTTT

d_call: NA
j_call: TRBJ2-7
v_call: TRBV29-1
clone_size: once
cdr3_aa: CSVGRGGRRTEQYF
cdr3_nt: TGCAGCGTTGGGCGAGGAGGCAGGAGGACCGAGCAGTACTTC